These 3 T cell receptor beta chains originate from one sample sequenced in a study of response to subunit inactivated influenza vaccine. In TCRdb, the RT-PCR reads were re-called with MiXCR into one record per CDR3 protein. The repertoire holds approximately 700,000 distinct CDR3 sequences, with around 14% as singletons. This sample comprised PBMCs from blood, obtained roughly 12 days after vaccination. Every receptor here comes from a man aged 45-65 years who received an inactivated influenza vaccine.

Ten or more counts support this clonotype. The V call is TRBV5-5, the J call TRBJ2-1; tentatively, D is TRBD1 (6 bases). In germline, CDR1 is SGHKS, CDR2 YYEKEE (reference sequence). This CDR3 is built from 14 residues. Trimming left V 2 bases short and J 3 bases short, with 9 bases between. The CDR3 protein is CASSLRTDYNEQFF. CDR3 bases: TGTGCCAGCAGCTTACGGACAGACTACAATGAGCAGTTCTTC.

This chain links TRBV4-1 with TRBJ2-3, with D perhaps TRBD1 or TRBD2 (5 bases each). V was cut by 0 bases and J by 4 bases, with 17 bases left in between. This CDR3 spans 17 amino acids. Germline loops: CDR1 MGHRA, CDR2 YSYEKL. The CDR3 region is CASSQDIGDPTADTQYF. The CDR3 coding sequence is TGCGCCAGCAGCCAAGATATAGGGGACCCTACGGCAGATACGCAGTATTTT.

This clonotype was detected a few times. The V gene is TRBV7-2, the J gene TRBJ1-4; no reliable D call. The CDR3 runs 15 residues. CDR1 and CDR2 (germline): SGHTA, FQGNSA. The ends were cut back, 5 bases at V and 3 bases at J, with 13 bases in the middle. In DNA form, the CDR3 reads TGTGCCAGCAGCCCCCAGGAGAGGGCTAATGAAAAACTGTTTTTT. This gives the protein CASSPQERANEKLFF.